The TCR beta chain described here comes from a study of T cell responses to AZD1222 COVID-19 vaccine. Study conclusions and caveats: Repertoire samples came only from after the peak T cell response. Spike as a whole was targeted by vaccine-associated CD4 TCRs, dominant at 160-218 and 743-854.

Assay: immunoSEQ multiplex PCR; the TCRdb copy retains only in-frame clones and omits some. The sample includes some 150,000 clones, roughly nine tenths of them seen just once. Germline V CDR1 and CDR2: SGHTA, FQGNSA. The CDR3 covers 15 residues. V dropped 5 bases and J dropped 4; count of bases not matched to a gene: 3. Concerning this clone: No antigen is known for it.

This receptor was identified in an adult in good health. V gene TRBV7-2 combines with J gene TRBJ2-1; 12 nucleotides line up with TRBD2. This sample comprised peripheral blood, obtained on day 0 of MenACWY control vaccination. CDR3 sequence (DNA): TGTGCCAGCAGCCAAGGGACTAGCGGGTACAATGAGCAGTTCTTC. This gives the protein CASSQGTSGYNEQFF.